This is a list of T cell receptor beta chains from one sample in a study of CD8 T cells in ankylosing spondylitis. TCRdb re-analysed the 5' RACE reads in MiXCR, keeping a single row per CDR3 protein. In the table there are around 770,000 distinct CDR3 sequences, 10% to 15% of which are singletons. Material: blood, either unsorted or a sorted T cell fraction (not recorded which). Every receptor here comes from a male donor with ankylosing spondylitis. CDR3s include the opening cysteine and the closing phenylalanine or tryptophan. A D gene is named only where the DNA matches it firmly. Rows give clone size only sometimes, using once, few, many, or a class for an expanded clone.

j_call clone_size v_call d_call cdr3_aa cdr3_nt
TRBJ2-3 . TRBV4-3 . CASSQVRAVADTQYF TGCGCCAGCAGCCAAGTCAGGGCCGTCGCAGATACGCAGTATTTT
TRBJ2-7 . TRBV7-6 . CASSLAPSFGADYEQYF TGTGCCAGCAGCTTAGCCCCTAGTTTCGGTGCGGATTACGAGCAGTACTTC
TRBJ1-2 few TRBV12-3/TRBV12-4 . CASSFIPQNGYTF TGTGCCAGCAGTTTCATACCGCAAAATGGCTACACCTTC
TRBJ2-3 many TRBV29-1 . CSGLDRAGGDTQYF TGCAGCGGCTTGGACAGGGCGGGAGGTGATACGCAGTATTTT
TRBJ2-7 many TRBV20-1 . CSAVSTYEQYF TGCAGTGCTGTCTCTACCTACGAGCAGTACTTC
TRBJ2-5 . TRBV11-2 . CATGRISAQETQYF TGTGCCACTGGCCGGATATCCGCTCAAGAGACCCAGTACTTC
TRBJ2-7 . TRBV9 TRBD2 CASSESLAGEYEQYF TGTGCCAGCAGCGAGTCCCTAGCGGGGGAGTACGAGCAGTACTTC
TRBJ1-1 many TRBV28 . CASSTYSNTEAFF TGTGCCAGCAGTACCTACTCGAACACTGAAGCTTTCTTT
TRBJ1-3 few TRBV6-5 TRBD1 CASSFDFRDRNPIYF TGTGCCAGCAGTTTTGACTTTCGGGACAGGAACCCCATATATTTT
TRBJ2-1 . TRBV7-2 . CASSFTGEVYNEQFF TGTGCCAGCAGCTTTACGGGGGAGGTCTACAATGAGCAGTTCTTC
TRBJ2-7 . TRBV10-3 . CAISERRASAFDEQYF TGTGCCATCAGTGAGAGGCGAGCATCGGCTTTTGACGAGCAGTACTTC
TRBJ2-1 many TRBV29-1 TRBD2 CSVYSGRAYNEQFF TGCAGCGTTTATAGCGGGAGGGCCTACAATGAGCAGTTCTTC
TRBJ2-4 . TRBV28 . CASRIVGVAKNIQYF TGTGCCAGCAGAATCGTGGGGGTCGCCAAAAACATTCAGTACTTC
TRBJ1-1 . TRBV27 . CASSVRRALEAFF TGTGCCAGCAGTGTCAGGAGAGCACTAGAAGCTTTCTTT
TRBJ2-7 few TRBV20-1 TRBD2 CSALAGDRYEQYF TGCAGTGCTCTAGCGGGAGATCGATACGAGCAGTACTTC
TRBJ2-5 few TRBV4-2 TRBD2 CASSPRSGGKETQYF TGTGCCAGCAGCCCCCGGTCGGGGGGGAAGGAGACCCAGTACTTC
TRBJ2-1 . TRBV7-2 TRBD2 CASRATGEGYNEQFF TGTGCCAGCAGAGCCACTGGGGAGGGCTACAATGAGCAGTTCTTC
TRBJ2-1 few TRBV24-1 TRBD2 CATSGGGFSYNEQFF TGTGCCACCAGCGGCGGGGGGTTCTCCTACAATGAGCAGTTCTTC
TRBJ2-1 few TRBV18 . CASSPQAGRGNEQFF TGTGCCAGCTCACCACAGGCGGGAAGGGGCAATGAGCAGTTCTTC
TRBJ1-2 many TRBV7-2 . CASSSQGRGYTF TGTGCCAGCAGCTCCCAGGGGAGAGGCTACACCTTC
TRBJ1-1 few TRBV4-2 . CASSQELQENTEAFF TGTGCCAGCAGCCAGGAACTACAGGAGAACACTGAAGCTTTCTTT
TRBJ2-2 many TRBV6-2/TRBV6-3 . CASSYSPLAGGELFF TGTGCCAGCAGTTACAGCCCCCTAGCCGGCGGGGAGCTGTTTTTT
TRBJ1-1 few TRBV7-2 . CASSLRGTTNTEAFF TGTGCCAGCAGCTTAAGGGGGACCACGAACACTGAAGCTTTCTTT
TRBJ2-1 many TRBV5-1 TRBD2 CASSPTSGSNEQFF TGCGCCAGCAGCCCCACTAGCGGGAGCAATGAGCAGTTCTTC
TRBJ2-7 few TRBV20-1 . CSAIQAYEQYF TGCAGTGCGATACAGGCCTACGAGCAGTACTTC
TRBJ2-5 . TRBV20-1 TRBD1 CSALGQTQETQYF TGCAGTGCTCTGGGACAGACCCAAGAGACCCAGTACTTC
TRBJ2-3 many TRBV29-1 . CSVRGQLSTDTQYF TGCAGCGTAAGGGGCCAGCTTAGCACAGATACGCAGTATTTT
TRBJ2-1 . TRBV12-3/TRBV12-4 TRBD2 CASSLGTSGIDEQFF TGTGCCAGCAGTTTAGGGACTAGCGGGATCGATGAGCAGTTCTTC
TRBJ2-1 many TRBV20-1 . CSAPVFHNEQFF TGCAGTGCTCCGGTTTTTCACAATGAGCAGTTCTTC